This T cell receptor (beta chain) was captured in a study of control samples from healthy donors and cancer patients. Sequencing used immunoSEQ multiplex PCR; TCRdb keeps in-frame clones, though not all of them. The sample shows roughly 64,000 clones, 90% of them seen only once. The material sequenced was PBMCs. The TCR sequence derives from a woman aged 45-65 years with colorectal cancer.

Here the CDR3 DNA reads TGTGCCAGCAGTCGACTAGATCCGCGGGAGACCCAGTACTTC. Its protein is CASSRLDPRETQYF. This chain joins TRBV2 and TRBJ2-5, with D possibly matching TRBD2 (6 bases). Trimming pared 5 bases from V and 5 bases from J, leaving 15 bases between. The germline CDR1 and CDR2 sequences are SNHLY and FYNNEI. The CDR3 extends over 14 amino acids. Using reference TRBV2 and TRBJ2-5 for the parts outside the CDR3, the full variable domain is EPEVTQTPSHQVTQMGQEVILRCVPISNHLYFYWYRQILGQKVEFLVSFYNNEISEKSEIFDDQFSVERPDGSNFTLKIRSTKLEDSAMYFCASSRLDPRETQYFGPGTRLLVL.